This is a list of T cell receptor beta chains from one sample in a study of T cells in localized non-small cell lung cancer. Clones were read by immunoSEQ multiplex PCR, and TCRdb kept only the in-frame ones, dropping some. The data show roughly 20,000 clones, approximately 84% seen once. This specimen was peripheral blood, taken before any cancer treatment. Receptor source: a man aged 40 to 70 with stage I lung adenocarcinoma. Each CDR3 is given without its conserved first and last residue. Fields, in order: V gene, clone size, J gene, CDR3 protein. Only some rows state a clone size, as once, few, many or a class for expanded clones.

v_call: TRBV5-5
clone_size: .
j_call: TRBJ2-2
cdr3_aa: ASSRGGADTGELF

v_call: TRBV4-2
clone_size: .
j_call: TRBJ1-5
cdr3_aa: ASSQESGNGNQPQH

v_call: TRBV10-3
clone_size: .
j_call: TRBJ2-2
cdr3_aa: AIRPEGTLPYTGELF

v_call: TRBV14
clone_size: .
j_call: TRBJ1-4
cdr3_aa: ASSQDWTAGKLF

v_call: TRBV7-3
clone_size: .
j_call: TRBJ2-4
cdr3_aa: ASSPGPENIQY

v_call: TRBV18
clone_size: few
j_call: TRBJ2-6
cdr3_aa: ASSPPGGLGTNVLT

v_call: TRBV27
clone_size: .
j_call: TRBJ2-7
cdr3_aa: ASSFGGGVYEQY

v_call: TRBV28
clone_size: few
j_call: TRBJ2-3
cdr3_aa: ASSSPGGGWTDTQY

v_call: TRBV9
clone_size: .
j_call: TRBJ1-6
cdr3_aa: ASSVGQGGAHNSPLH

v_call: TRBV5-1
clone_size: .
j_call: TRBJ1-1
cdr3_aa: ASSLFGTVNTEAF

v_call: TRBV28
clone_size: .
j_call: TRBJ1-2
cdr3_aa: ASSPGTGVYSQGYT

v_call: TRBV5-4
clone_size: .
j_call: TRBJ1-1
cdr3_aa: ASSWGQGDTEAF

v_call: TRBV5-1
clone_size: .
j_call: TRBJ2-7
cdr3_aa: ASSSRQGMAYEQY

v_call: TRBV5-1
clone_size: .
j_call: TRBJ1-6
cdr3_aa: ASSLVGGLGSPLH

v_call: TRBV27
clone_size: .
j_call: TRBJ2-7
cdr3_aa: ASSLIPSGHPSYEQY

v_call: TRBV7-9
clone_size: .
j_call: TRBJ1-2
cdr3_aa: ASSTTGTPAGYT

v_call: TRBV7-6
clone_size: .
j_call: TRBJ2-7
cdr3_aa: ASSLLQGVHEQY

v_call: TRBV5-4
clone_size: .
j_call: TRBJ2-7
cdr3_aa: ASSLEGTSMEQY

v_call: TRBV5-1
clone_size: .
j_call: TRBJ2-5
cdr3_aa: ASSWSGSQETQY

v_call: TRBV10-1
clone_size: .
j_call: TRBJ2-7
cdr3_aa: ATSRDRVGEQY

v_call: TRBV27
clone_size: .
j_call: TRBJ2-3
cdr3_aa: ASRRLAGGVTDTQY

v_call: TRBV5-8
clone_size: .
j_call: TRBJ2-2
cdr3_aa: ASSLDWNGELF

v_call: TRBV5-1
clone_size: .
j_call: TRBJ2-1
cdr3_aa: ASSSSGRNNEQF

v_call: TRBV28
clone_size: .
j_call: TRBJ2-7
cdr3_aa: ASSTQGTGTYEQY

v_call: TRBV27
clone_size: .
j_call: TRBJ2-5
cdr3_aa: ASSPQRTSGAQETQY

v_call: TRBV7-2
clone_size: .
j_call: TRBJ2-7
cdr3_aa: ASSSPPGGQGAYEQY

v_call: TRBV4-3
clone_size: once
j_call: TRBJ2-3
cdr3_aa: ASSHNLQGWGTDTQY

v_call: TRBV18
clone_size: .
j_call: TRBJ1-2
cdr3_aa: ASSRPYSPGTYGYT

v_call: TRBV19
clone_size: .
j_call: TRBJ2-3
cdr3_aa: ASSIMTPTGLSPSDTQY

v_call: TRBV6-6
clone_size: .
j_call: TRBJ1-2
cdr3_aa: ASSYPGGSNYGYT

v_call: TRBV7-2
clone_size: .
j_call: TRBJ2-1
cdr3_aa: ASSLVGTHNEQF

v_call: TRBV4-2
clone_size: .
j_call: TRBJ2-5
cdr3_aa: ASSQGQGLGAETQY

v_call: TRBV2
clone_size: .
j_call: TRBJ2-7
cdr3_aa: ASTYAGDEQY

v_call: TRBV5-4
clone_size: .
j_call: TRBJ1-2
cdr3_aa: ASSFRAASGGYT